This TCR beta chain was captured by sequencing in a study of vaccination effects on CD4 cells after COVID-19. As for the study in general: Specimens were obtained from two convalescent patients 16 days and one week prior to vaccination. Study observations and caveats: For convalescents, most of the spike-reactive clones seen post-vaccine were new vaccine-induced clones. Marked clonal contraction was seen late after vaccination (in both infection- and vaccine-induced clones). Convalescent patients in the study were few, and early post-infection timepoints were absent.

As to this clone: Its antigen is currently unknown.

Before sequencing, viral peptide pools were used by the ViraFEST assay to expand antigen-specific CD4+ T cells. It was after approximately 11 days of culture that CD4+ T cells were isolated. SARS-CoV-2 infected the person between March and December 2020, as confirmed by PCR. V gave up 0 bases and J gave up 0 bases, with 9 bases separating them. The CDR3 is 15 residues long. The germline V gene encodes CDR1 KGHSH and CDR2 LQKENI. Using immunoSEQ multiplex PCR, the repertoire was profiled, and TCRdb retains in-frame clones only, with some absent. The data contain around 37,000 clones, around 67% of them singletons.

Sequenced material: CD4+ T cells from PBMCs cultured with a peptide pool, taken before COVID-19 vaccination. The rearrangement links TRBV18 to TRBJ2-7; D gene uncertain. This TCR was sampled from a human donor who had a prior SARS-CoV-2 infection. CDR3 nucleotides: TGTGCCAGCTCACCACCGGGCTTGAGCTCCTACGAGCAGTACTTC. This translates into CASSPPGLSSYEQYF. Full variable domain (rest looked up from reference TRBV18 and TRBJ2-7): NAGVMQNPRHLVRRRGQEARLRCSPMKGHSHVYWYRQLPEEGLKFMVYLQKENIIDESGMPKERFSAEFPKEGPSILRIQQVVRGDSAAYFCASSPPGLSSYEQYFGPGTRLTVT.